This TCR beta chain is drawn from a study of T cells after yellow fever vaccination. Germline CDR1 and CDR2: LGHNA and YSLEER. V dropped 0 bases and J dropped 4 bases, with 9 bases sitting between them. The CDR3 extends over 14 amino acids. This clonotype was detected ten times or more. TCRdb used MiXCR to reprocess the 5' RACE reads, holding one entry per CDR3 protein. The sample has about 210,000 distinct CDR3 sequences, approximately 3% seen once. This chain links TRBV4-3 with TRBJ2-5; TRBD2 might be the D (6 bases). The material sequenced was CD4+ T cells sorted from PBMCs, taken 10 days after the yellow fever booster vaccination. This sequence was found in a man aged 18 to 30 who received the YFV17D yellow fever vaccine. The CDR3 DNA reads TGCGCCAGCAGCCAAGAACCGCGGGGAGAGACCCAGTACTTC. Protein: CASSQEPRGETQYF.